A single sample gave rise to the 8 T cell receptor beta chains below, sequenced in a study of cytomegalovirus exposure and HLA in healthy donors. PCR primers comprised 60 Vbeta and 13 Jbeta primers. Measured with immunoSEQ multiplex PCR; TCRdb has only the in-frame clones, and not every one. The table has about 61,000 clones, 80% to 90% seen once; the top ten hold around 1.5%. Sample: PBMCs. These receptors all stem from a man in his thirties or forties in good health and CMV-seropositive.

The chain recombines TRBV10-3 with TRBJ1-1, with 10 bases fitting TRBD1. The trim removed 3 bases at V and 1 base at J, leaving 5 bases unmatched. Looked up from germline, CDR1 is ENHRY and CDR2 is SYGVKD. The CDR3 is 16 amino acids. CDR3 in amino acids: CAISDRGQGGNTEAFF. For the CDR3, the DNA is TGTGCCATCAGTGACCGTGGACAGGGGGGGAACACTGAAGCTTTCTTT.

V usage is TRBV30 and J usage is TRBJ2-7; D is uncertain. V was clipped by 6 bases and J by 4 bases, with 16 bases between them. Germline V gives CDR1 GTSNPN, CDR2 SVGIG (reference sequence). The length of the CDR3 is 13 residues. Here the CDR3 DNA reads TGTGCCTGCGAAGAGGAGACGGCGTACGAGCAGTACTTC. Translation gives CACEEETAYEQYF.

The genes are TRBV10-3 and TRBJ1-2; the D gene is possibly TRBD1 (5 bases). V lost 0 bases and J 4 bases, leaving 15 bases between the germline ends. CDR3 size: 16 residues. CDR1 and CDR2 from the germline V gene are ENHRY and SYGVKD. The CDR3 DNA reads TGTGCCATCAGTGAGTCGAGGCAGGGTGTCGGCTATGGCTACACCTTC. It is translated as CAISESRQGVGYGYTF.

The genes are TRBV5-8 and TRBJ1-6; D gene ambiguous. The CDR3 is made up of 15 amino acids. From germline, CDR1 is SGHTS and CDR2 YDEGEE. V was cut by 2 bases and J by 8 bases, with 14 bases left in between. The CDR3 coding sequence is TGTGCCAGCAGCTTAGCCGGGTCCGGTTATTCACCCCTCCACTTT. Translated, it gives CASSLAGSGYSPLHF.

The DNA for the CDR3 is TGTGCCAGCAGCAGGGGACAGCTCCAAGAGACCCAGTACTTC. Its translation is CASSRGQLQETQYF. The V gene is TRBV11-2, the J gene TRBJ2-5; 7 bases are a match to TRBD1. Looked up from germline, CDR1 is SGHAT and CDR2 is FQNNGV. CDR3 length equals 14 residues. With 5 bases clipped from V and 1 base from J, the junction kept 4 bases outside the gene matches.

Note on this clone: At one end the junction does not follow the germline gene, possibly because of a read error. Other DNA sequences in the sample encode the same CDR3. CDR3 residues: CATSSELSRDRATEAFF. The CDR3 DNA follows: TGTGCCACCAGCAGTGAACTATCCAGGGACAGGGCAACTGAGGCTTTCTTT. V is TRBV15 and J is TRBJ1-1, with 9 bases fitting TRBD1. The CDR3 consists of 17 residues. Germline V gives CDR1 LNHNV, CDR2 YYDKDF (reference sequence).

The chain recombines TRBV7-9 with TRBJ1-3; 7 bases are a match to TRBD1. V trimming: 5 bases; J trimming: 2 bases; junction bases outside the gene matches: 3. The germline CDR1 and CDR2 sequences are SEHNR and FQNEAQ (reference sequence). The CDR3 consists of 14 residues. CDR3 sequence (DNA): TGTGCCAGCAGCCGTGGACAGGCTGGAAACACCATATATTTT. Residues: CASSRGQAGNTIYF.

The genes are TRBV25-1 and TRBJ2-3, with a weak D call TRBD2 (6 bases). The CDR3 runs 14 residues. CDR1 and CDR2 (germline): MGHDK, SYGVNS. The ends were cut back, 4 bases at V and 5 bases at J, with 13 bases in the middle. In DNA, the CDR3 is TGTGCCAGCAGTGTTTATTCCGGGGGAGATACGCAGTATTTT. It codes for CASSVYSGGDTQYF.